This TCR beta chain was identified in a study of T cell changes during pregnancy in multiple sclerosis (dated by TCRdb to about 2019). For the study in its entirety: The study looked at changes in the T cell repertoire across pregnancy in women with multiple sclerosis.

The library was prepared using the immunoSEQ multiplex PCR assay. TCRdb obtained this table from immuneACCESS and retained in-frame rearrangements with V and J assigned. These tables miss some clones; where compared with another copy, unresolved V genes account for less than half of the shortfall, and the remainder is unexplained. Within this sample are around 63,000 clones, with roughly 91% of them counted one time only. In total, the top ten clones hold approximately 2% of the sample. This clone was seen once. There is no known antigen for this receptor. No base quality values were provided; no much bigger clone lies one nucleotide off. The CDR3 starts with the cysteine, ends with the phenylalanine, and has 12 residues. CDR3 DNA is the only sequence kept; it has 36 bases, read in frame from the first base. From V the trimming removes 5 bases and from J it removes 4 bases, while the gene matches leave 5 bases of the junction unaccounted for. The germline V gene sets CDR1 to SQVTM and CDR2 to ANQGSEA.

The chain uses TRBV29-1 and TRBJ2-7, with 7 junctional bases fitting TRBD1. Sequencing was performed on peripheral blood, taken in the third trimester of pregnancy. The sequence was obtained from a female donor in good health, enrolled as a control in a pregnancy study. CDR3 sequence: CSVQDRSYEQYF. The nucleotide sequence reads TGCAGCGTTCAGGACAGGAGTTACGAGCAGTACTTC.